This T cell receptor beta chain was recovered during a study of somatic mutations in cytotoxic T cells in rheumatoid arthritis. Only in-frame clones appear in the TCRdb table, and some are missing; sequencing was by immunoSEQ multiplex PCR. The data hold 3,500 to 5,000 clones, with around 80% observed a single time. Trimming at V came to 6 bases and at J to 10 bases, leaving 7 bases not matched to a gene. The length of the CDR3 is 13 residues. The germline CDR1 and CDR2 sequences are LNHDA and SQIVND (reference sequence). The sequenced sample consisted of CD8+ T cells sorted from blood. The origin of this receptor is a woman aged 55-69 years with rheumatoid arthritis. The chain employs TRBV19 and TRBJ2-1; 9 positions agree with TRBD2. The CDR3 here is CASSPGLAGEQFF. DNA for the CDR3: TGTGCCAGTAGCCCGGGACTAGCTGGCGAGCAGTTCTTC.